Below are 17 T cell receptor beta chains sequenced from a single sample in a study of T-cell reconstitution after alpha-beta-depleted transplantation in children. Preparing the TCRbeta library involved the use of unique molecular identifiers. One entry per CDR3 protein, called by TCRdb with MiXCR from the PCR reads. Altogether about 830,000 distinct CDR3 sequences are present, about 15% being singletons, with the ten largest covering approximately 5%. The specimen comprised PBMCs, mostly from graft donor cells, sampled 360 days after TCRalphabeta/CD19-depleted stem cell transplant. Receptor source: a male patient younger than 18 who had a stem cell transplant for acute lymphoblastic leukemia, so the T cells may come from the graft donor.

The chain has TRBV15 and TRBJ2-2, with D tentatively TRBD1 or TRBD2 (5 bases each). V dropped 0 bases and J dropped 6 bases, with 17 bases sitting between them. CDR3 length: 17 residues. Germline V gene lookup returns CDR1 LNHNV and CDR2 YYDKDF (reference sequence). The CDR3 sequence is CATSRDKTGAIAGELFF. In nucleotides, the CDR3 is TGTGCCACCAGCAGAGATAAGACCGGGGCAATAGCCGGGGAGCTGTTTTTT.

The CDR3 nucleotides are TGTGCCAGCAGCCAATACCAAGGGGGGACCCAGTACTTC. This translates into CASSQYQGGTQYF. This chain joins TRBV14 and TRBJ2-5, with D maybe TRBD1 (6 bases). This CDR3 has 13 residues. V gave up 2 bases and J gave up 7 bases, with 11 bases separating them. Germline V gene lookup returns CDR1 SGHDN and CDR2 FVKESK.

This clonotype was counted only a few times. This sequence joins TRBV2 and TRBJ2-7; 9 bases map to TRBD2. Trimming removed 11 bases from V and 4 bases from J; junction bases left unmatched: 9. Germline V gene lookup returns CDR1 SNHLY and CDR2 FYNNEI. The CDR3 has 13 amino acids. The CDR3 spells CASDRSGGYEQYF. The CDR3 coding sequence is TGTGCCTCGGACAGGAGCGGGGGGTACGAGCAGTACTTC.

CDR3 sequence reads: CASSQGTVVTNEQYF. Here the CDR3 DNA reads TGTGCCAGCAGCCAGGGGACGGTCGTTACAAACGAGCAGTACTTC. The chain is built from TRBV3-1 and TRBJ2-7, with D perhaps TRBD1 or TRBD2 (5 bases each). CDR3 length: 15 amino acids. The germline V gene has CDR1 LGHDT and CDR2 YNNKEL (reference sequence). V shed 3 bases and J shed 5 bases, with 17 bases lying between them.

The CDR3 DNA sequence: TGTGCCAGCAGTTACTCCTTCGCGGGAGGCTACGAGCAGTACTTC. Encoded protein: CASSYSFAGGYEQYF. The gene calls are TRBV6-5 and TRBJ2-7; 8 positions match TRBD2. Losses at the gene ends were 0 bases for V and 3 bases for J; bases not matched to a gene: 4. CDR1 MNHEY and CDR2 SVGAGI come from the germline V gene. The CDR3 loop spans 15 amino acids.

The chain uses TRBV10-3 and TRBJ2-2; D is uncertain. The V end lost 2 bases, the J end lost 1 base, and 5 bases lay between the germline ends. CDR1 is ENHRY, CDR2 SYGVKD, per germline. CDR3 length equals 14 residues. CDR3 region: CAISEGRNTGELFF. The CDR3 DNA follows: TGTGCCATCAGTGAGGGCAGGAACACCGGGGAGCTGTTTTTT.

V usage is TRBV7-6 and J usage is TRBJ1-6; 7 nucleotides line up with TRBD1. Unmatched junction bases numbered 12, after V lost 3 bases and J lost 10 bases. This CDR3 region has 16 residues. The V gene's germline CDR1 is SGHVS and CDR2 FNYEAQ. The DNA of the CDR3 is TGTGCCAGCAGCTTTTACGATATGAGGGGGCGATCACCCCTCCACTTT. As protein: CASSFYDMRGRSPLHF.

Only a few counts were recorded for this clonotype. The chain recombines TRBV20-1 with TRBJ1-2, with a possible D match to TRBD1 (5 bases). The CDR3 is 14 residues long. V gave up 2 bases and J gave up 5 bases, with 15 bases separating them. CDR1 is DFQATT, CDR2 SNEGSKA, per germline (reference sequence). In DNA, the CDR3 is TGCAGTGCTAGATCCACCGGGACCTCGTATGGCTACACCTTC. Protein sequence: CSARSTGTSYGYTF.

This clonotype was seen only a few times. This chain uses TRBV4-1 with TRBJ2-7; 7 bases match TRBD1. The ends lost 4 bases at V and 3 bases at J; junction bases unmatched: 12. The CDR3 covers 16 residues. Germline CDR1 reads MGHRA; CDR2 reads YSYEKL. The CDR3 sequence: CASSPPYRGRGYEQYF. The DNA of the CDR3 is TGCGCCAGCAGCCCCCCTTACAGGGGAAGGGGCTACGAGCAGTACTTC.

J is TRBJ2-7 and V is TRBV20-1, with D hard to call. The CDR3 contains 12 residues. Germline V gives CDR1 DFQATT, CDR2 SNEGSKA (reference sequence). Trimming removed 3 bases from V and 2 bases from J, with 8 bases in between. The CDR3 spells CSASLVAYEQYF. In DNA, the CDR3 is TGCAGTGCTAGTCTAGTAGCCTACGAGCAGTACTTC.

The rearrangement joins TRBV20-1 to TRBJ2-5; tentatively, D is TRBD1 or TRBD2 (5 bases each). CDR3 length equals 14 residues. CDR1 and CDR2 (germline): DFQATT, SNEGSKA (reference sequence). Trimming shortened V by 8 bases and J by 4 bases, and 20 bases separated the two germline ends. CDR3 loop: CSPQWGLALETQYF. In DNA form, the CDR3 reads TGCAGTCCCCAGTGGGGGTTAGCTTTAGAGACCCAGTACTTC.

This chain joins TRBV18 and TRBJ2-3; a possible D gene is TRBD2 (5 bases). Germline-derived CDR1 and CDR2 are KGHSH and LQKENI. The CDR3 runs 16 residues. V lost 3 bases, J lost 4 bases, and 17 bases lay in between. The CDR3 here is CASSPQGSRLSDTQYF. The CDR3 nucleotides are TGTGCCAGCTCACCGCAAGGGAGTCGCCTTTCAGATACGCAGTATTTT.

This clonotype was detected ten times or more. The V and J genes are TRBV15 and TRBJ2-1; unclear D gene. CDR3 length equals 14 residues. Germline V gives CDR1 LNHNV, CDR2 YYDKDF (reference sequence). Trimming pared 0 bases from V and 5 bases from J, leaving 8 bases between. CDR3 protein: CATSREARDNEQFF. The DNA for the CDR3 is TGTGCCACCAGCAGAGAGGCCAGAGACAATGAGCAGTTCTTC.

For the CDR3, the DNA is TGCGCCAGCAGTGAGACCATAGCGGGAGGGCCCGGCGATGAGCAGTTCTTC. Its translation: CASSETIAGGPGDEQFF. V gene TRBV10-1 combines with J gene TRBJ2-1, with 11 bases fitting TRBD2. CDR3 size: 17 residues. V dropped 2 bases and J dropped 8; count of bases not matched to a gene: 11. Germline-derived CDR1 and CDR2 are WNHNN and SYGVQD (reference sequence).

V usage is TRBV9 and J usage is TRBJ2-5, with TRBD1 as a possible D gene (5 bases). Trimming shortened V by 4 bases and J by 1 base, and 17 bases separated the two germline ends. Germline assignment: CDR1 SGDLS and CDR2 YYNGEE. CDR3 size: 16 residues. CDR3: CASSPRSRVSQETQYF. The CDR3 nucleotides are TGTGCCAGCAGCCCCCGATCCAGGGTGTCCCAAGAGACCCAGTACTTC.

The chain carries TRBV10-2 and TRBJ2-1; 10 bases map to TRBD2. The V gene's germline CDR1 is WSHSY and CDR2 SAAADI. This CDR3 has 16 residues. Trimming removed 3 bases from V and 5 bases from J; junction bases left unmatched: 7. In DNA form, the CDR3 reads TGCGCCAGCAGTGACTCCCTAGCGGGAGTGGACAATGAGCAGTTCTTC. It is translated as CASSDSLAGVDNEQFF.

In this sample, this clonotype turned up a few times. The J gene is TRBJ1-1, the V gene TRBV5-1; no clear D. This CDR3 is built from 13 residues. The germline V gene has CDR1 SGHRS and CDR2 YFSETQ. V shed 0 bases and J shed 4 bases, with 7 bases lying between them. In nucleotides, the CDR3 is TGCGCCAGCAGCTTGGCTACGGTCACTGAAGCTTTCTTT. Translation gives CASSLATVTEAFF.